These 22 T cell receptor beta chains were all obtained from the same sample, sequenced in a study of T-cell reconstitution after alpha-beta-depleted transplantation in children. A library of TCRbeta sequences, prepared with unique molecular identifiers, was generated. TCRdb processed the PCR reads anew with MiXCR; each CDR3 protein has one entry. The sample lists about 510,000 distinct CDR3 sequences; over 9.5% were seen once. Sequencing was performed on PBMCs, mostly from graft donor cells, taken 180 days after TCRalphabeta/CD19-depleted stem cell transplant. These receptors were obtained from a female patient aged 2-9 years who had a stem cell transplant for aplastic anemia, so the T cells may come from the graft donor.

This sequence joins TRBV21-1 and TRBJ2-3. TRBV21-1 is a recognized pseudogene. The CDR3 totals 14 residues. CDR3 amino acids: CASTSYPNTDTQYF. CDR3 sequence (DNA): TGTGCCAGCACCTCATACCCTAACACAGATACGCAGTATTTT.

This clonotype was seen more than once but under ten times. The chain joins TRBV7-2 to TRBJ2-1; tentatively, D is TRBD1 or TRBD2 (5 bases each). The CDR3 has 15 amino acids. The germline V gene has CDR1 SGHTA and CDR2 FQGNSA. Trimming took 1 base from V and 9 from J, leaving 16 bases between them. DNA of the CDR3: TGTGCCAGCAGCTTAGTGGCTAGTAGGGGACCTGAGCAGTTCTTC. The encoded protein is CASSLVASRGPEQFF. The full variable domain, completed using reference TRBV7-2 and TRBJ2-1, is GAGVSQSPSNKVTEKGKDVELRCDPISGHTALYWYRQSLGQGLEFLIYFQGNSAPDKSGLPSDRFSAERTGGSVSTLTIQRTQQEDSAVYLCASSLVASRGPEQFFGPGTRLTVL.

This clonotype was counted at least ten times. This chain links TRBV20-1 with TRBJ1-2; 9 positions match TRBD1. There are 14 residues in the CDR3. The V and J ends lost 1 base and 5 bases, in that order; junction bases with no gene match: 5. CDR1 and CDR2 (germline): DFQATT, SNEGSKA (reference sequence). In DNA form, the CDR3 reads TGCAGTGCTAGAGGGACAGGGGAGTCGTATGGCTACACCTTC. As protein: CSARGTGESYGYTF.

This sequence joins TRBV27 and TRBJ1-6; D ambiguous. Germline loops: CDR1 MNHEY, CDR2 SMNVEV (reference sequence). The ends were cut back, 5 bases at V and 9 bases at J, with 23 bases in the middle. The CDR3 sequence is 17 residues long. The CDR3: CASSPPPLGIGGSPLHF. The CDR3 DNA follows: TGTGCCAGCAGTCCACCTCCCCTCGGGATCGGTGGTTCACCCCTCCACTTT.

The J gene is TRBJ2-7, the V gene TRBV6-2 or TRBV6-3; 10 nucleotides agree with TRBD2. The CDR3 sequence is 16 residues long. Trimming removed 6 bases from V and 3 bases from J; junction bases left unmatched: 11. CDR1 MNHEY and CDR2 SVGEGT come from the germline V gene. CDR3 DNA: TGTGCCAGCAGGCGACTAGCGGGCCTCCCCCGCTACGAGCAGTACTTC. It is translated as CASRRLAGLPRYEQYF.

In this sample, this clonotype turned up a few times. The chain carries TRBV21-1 and TRBJ1-2; the table's D call, TRBD1, has no DNA check behind it. TRBV21-1 counts as a pseudogene. The CDR3 runs to 15 residues. CDR3 sequence (DNA): TGTGCCAGCAGCAAAGCGGCTGAGAGGGGCTATGGCTACACCTTC. Translating it yields CASSKAAERGYGYTF.

This clonotype occurred a few times. This chain joins TRBV5-1 and TRBJ2-2, with 9 bases fitting TRBD1. Losses at the gene ends were 7 bases for V and 5 bases for J; bases not matched to a gene: 6. The germline gives CDR1 SGHRS, CDR2 YFSETQ. The CDR3 extends over 14 amino acids. The CDR3, as DNA: TGCGCCAGCTACACAGGGGGCGGAACCGGGGAGCTGTTTTTT. Translating gives CASYTGGGTGELFF.

This chain connects TRBV12-3 or TRBV12-4 to TRBJ2-1; 15 nucleotides agree with TRBD2. CDR3 length: 18 residues. Unmatched junction bases numbered 12, after V lost 5 bases and J lost 7 bases. CDR3 bases: TGTGCCAGCAGTCACACTCCGACTGGGACTAGCGGGAGGAATGAGCAGTTCTTC. It codes for CASSHTPTGTSGRNEQFF.

The rearrangement uses TRBV6-5 and TRBJ1-2; D ambiguous. V was clipped by 3 bases and J by 1 base, with 12 bases between them. Looked up from germline, CDR1 is MNHEY and CDR2 is SVGAGI. This CDR3 has 15 amino acids. CDR3 nucleotides: TGTGCCAGCAGTTATAGTCCGGACGGTAACTATGGCTACACCTTC. It specifies CASSYSPDGNYGYTF.

A remark on this clonotype: This may arise from a read error, as a much more abundant clone is one base away. CDR3 DNA sequence: TGTGCCAGCGCGCGATACGGAAATCAGCCCCAGCATTTT. It translates to CASARYGNQPQHF. This rearrangement joins TRBV12-3 or TRBV12-4 to TRBJ1-5, with no clear D. CDR3 size: 13 residues. Trimming shortened V by 8 bases and J by 4 bases, and 12 bases separated the two germline ends.

Only a few counts were recorded for this clonotype. The rearrangement links TRBV28 to TRBJ2-3, with D possibly matching TRBD1 (5 bases). Trimming cost V 5 bases and J 6 bases, with 12 bases left between them. The germline V gene has CDR1 MDHEN and CDR2 SYDVKM. The CDR3 covers 13 residues. The CDR3 region has the DNA TGTGCCAGCAGTCTCCAACAGGTGGATACGCAGTATTTT. This gives the protein CASSLQQVDTQYF. Full variable domain (outside the CDR3, taken from reference TRBV28 and TRBJ2-3): DVKVTQSSRYLVKRTGEKVFLECVQDMDHENMFWYRQDPGLGLRLIYFSYDVKMKEKGDIPEGYSVSREKKERFSLILESASTNQTSMYLCASSLQQVDTQYFGPGTRLTVL.

The chain employs TRBV20-1 and TRBJ1-5; no firm D call. Germline CDR1 reads DFQATT; CDR2 reads SNEGSKA (reference sequence). The CDR3 is 14 amino acids. V was pared by 1 base and J by 5 bases, with 12 bases between. CDR3 sequence (DNA): TGCAGTGCTAGAGTGTCGGGCAGAGATCAGCCCCAGCATTTT. It codes for CSARVSGRDQPQHF.

This chain links TRBV3-1 with TRBJ1-2; D is unclear. The CDR3 consists of 13 residues. The germline V and J ends were trimmed by 3 bases and 2 bases, with 7 bases remaining between them. Germline V gives CDR1 LGHDT, CDR2 YNNKEL (reference sequence). CDR3 region: CASSHGRNYGYTF. The CDR3, as DNA: TGTGCCAGCAGCCATGGGAGGAACTATGGCTACACCTTC.

This clonotype was counted only a few times. The J gene is TRBJ1-2, the V gene TRBV12-3 or TRBV12-4; the D gene is possibly TRBD1 (5 bases). The V end was cut by 2 bases, the J end by 3 bases, with 10 bases between. CDR3 length equals 14 residues. CDR3 amino acids: CASSLQGYDYGYTF. The CDR3 bases are TGTGCCAGCAGTTTACAGGGATATGACTATGGCTACACCTTC.

This clonotype was observed at least ten times. The V call is TRBV9, the J call TRBJ2-1, with D perhaps matching TRBD2 (5 bases). Trimming pared 0 bases from V and 7 bases from J, leaving 11 bases between. The V gene's germline CDR1 is SGDLS and CDR2 YYNGEE. The CDR3 loop spans 14 amino acids. The CDR3 spells CASSVGGVSNEQFF. CDR3 nucleotides: TGTGCCAGCAGCGTAGGGGGAGTTAGTAATGAGCAGTTCTTC.

This clonotype showed up many times. The CDR3 coding sequence is TGTGCCAGCAGTTACGCAATCCAGTCTCTTGAAGCTTTCTTT. This codes for CASSYAIQSLEAFF. V and J are TRBV6-5 and TRBJ1-1; D is unresolved. CDR3 length: 14 residues. Trimming pared 2 bases from V and 7 bases from J, leaving 14 bases between. Germline V gene data show CDR1 as MNHEY and CDR2 as SVGAGI.

This clonotype has just a few counts. This chain uses TRBV28 with TRBJ1-5; 7 bases align to TRBD1. CDR3 length equals 16 residues. J was trimmed by 1 base and V by 3 bases; bases with no gene match: 6. From germline, CDR1 is MDHEN and CDR2 SYDVKM. Written as DNA, the CDR3 is TGTGCCAGCAGTTTGAGGGCAGGGGGAAGCAATCAGCCCCAGCATTTT. As protein: CASSLRAGGSNQPQHF.

The chain uses TRBV12-3 or TRBV12-4 and TRBJ2-1; D is undetermined. V was cut by 7 bases and J by 8 bases, with 12 bases left in between. The CDR3 is 12 amino acids. The DNA for the CDR3 is TGTGCCAGCACCGATCCGACTGATGAGCAGTTCTTC. Its translation is CASTDPTDEQFF.

The chain recombines TRBV18 with TRBJ2-7; 9 positions match TRBD1. The CDR3 has 14 residues. The trim removed 8 bases at V and 2 bases at J, leaving 7 bases unmatched. Germline lookup yields CDR1 KGHSH and CDR2 LQKENI. The CDR3 DNA reads as TGTGCCAGCCAACAGGGGGCTAGCCCCTACGAGCAGTACTTC. Translating gives CASQQGASPYEQYF. The variable domain in full, completed from reference TRBV18 and TRBJ2-7, reads NAGVMQNPRHLVRRRGQEARLRCSPMKGHSHVYWYRQLPEEGLKFMVYLQKENIIDESGMPKERFSAEFPKEGPSILRIQQVVRGDSAAYFCASQQGASPYEQYFGPGTRLTVT.

This clonotype was observed a few times. V gene TRBV19 combines with J gene TRBJ1-1, with 7 bases lining up with TRBD1. The CDR3 is 16 residues long. J lost 1 base, V lost 4 bases, and 9 bases had no gene match. Germline assignment: CDR1 LNHDA and CDR2 SQIVND (reference sequence). DNA of the CDR3: TGTGCCAGTAGTACAAGACAGGGTATAGGGAACACTGAAGCTTTCTTT. It is translated as CASSTRQGIGNTEAFF.

This clonotype was detected only a few times. The DNA of the CDR3 is TGCAGCGTCAGACAGGGTCTCACAGATACGCAGTATTTT. It translates to CSVRQGLTDTQYF. J is TRBJ2-3 and V is TRBV29-1; 7 positions agree with TRBD1. This CDR3 has 13 residues. Per germline, CDR1 SQVTM and CDR2 ANQGSEA. V trimming: 6 bases; J trimming: 2 bases; junction bases outside the gene matches: 5.

This clonotype was detected only a few times. The chain joins TRBV11-3 to TRBJ2-1; perhaps TRBD2 as D (5 bases). CDR3 length: 15 residues. The V and J ends lost 5 bases and 3 bases respectively, with 14 bases between them. Looked up from germline, CDR1 is SGHNT and CDR2 is YENEEA. CDR3 in amino acids: CASSPRLTYYNEQFF. In DNA form, the CDR3 reads TGTGCCAGCAGCCCACGACTAACCTACTACAATGAGCAGTTCTTC.